Presented here are 32 T cell receptor beta chains from one specimen sequenced in a study of cytomegalovirus exposure and HLA in healthy donors. The PCR made use of 60 Vbeta and 13 Jbeta primers. TCRdb keeps only in-frame clones here, not all; method: immunoSEQ multiplex PCR. Among about 220,000 clones listed, over 80% were seen once. Input material: PBMCs. These receptors were taken from a woman in her forties in good health and CMV-seropositive.

Regarding this clone: As the CDR3 is not closed by the conserved phenylalanine or tryptophan, this likely results from a read error. The rearrangement links TRBV7-9 to TRBJ1-6; TRBD1 aligns across 7 bases. Per germline, CDR1 SEHNR and CDR2 FQNEAQ (reference sequence). V dropped 5 bases and J dropped 9; count of bases not matched to a gene: 7. This CDR3 spans 14 amino acids. In DNA form, the CDR3 reads TGTGCCAGCAGCGTAGGGGGCTCGGGTTCACCCCTCCACTCT. Residues: CASSVGGSGSPLHS.

The rearrangement uses TRBV27 and TRBJ2-7; the match to TRBD1 covers 7 bases. Germline V gene sequence: CDR1 MNHEY, CDR2 SMNVEV (reference sequence). V lost 5 bases, J lost 5 bases, and 9 bases stayed unmatched. The CDR3 extends over 14 amino acids. The CDR3 coding sequence is TGTGCCAGCAGTCCCCGGACAGGTCCTAACGAGCAGTACTTC. This gives the protein CASSPRTGPNEQYF.

The CDR3, as DNA: TGTGCCTGGAGAGAGACCCCGAGGCAGCGGAGAACCTACGAGCAGTACTTC. Its protein is CAWRETPRQRRTYEQYF. The genes are TRBV30 and TRBJ2-7; D perhaps matches TRBD2 (5 bases). V was trimmed by 3 bases and J by 2 bases, leaving 23 bases between them. CDR1 and CDR2 (germline): GTSNPN, SVGIG (reference sequence). This CDR3 contains 17 residues.

The chain uses TRBV4-2 and TRBJ1-2; 9 bases line up with TRBD1. CDR1 is LGHNA and CDR2 is YNFKEQ in the germline V gene. V lost 1 base and J lost 5; bases outside the gene matches: 14. The CDR3 covers 18 residues. In DNA, the CDR3 is TGTGCCAGCAGCCAAGCCCTGATCCCCGGGACAGGGATTTATGGCTACACCTTC. Translation: CASSQALIPGTGIYGYTF.

The chain joins TRBV6-6 to TRBJ1-4; D gene ambiguous. Looked up from germline, CDR1 is MNHNY and CDR2 is SVGAGI (reference sequence). This CDR3 has 13 residues. V was shortened by 8 bases and J by 5 bases, with 12 bases between the two germline ends. The CDR3, as DNA: TGTGCCAGCCAAACAGAGTACAATGAAAAACTGTTTTTT. This encodes CASQTEYNEKLFF.

This sequence joins TRBV7-2 and TRBJ1-5, with 8 bases lining up with TRBD1. Germline V gene sequence: CDR1 SGHTA, CDR2 FQGNSA. CDR3 length equals 15 residues. V lost 2 bases and J lost 1; bases outside the gene matches: 1. As DNA, the CDR3 is TGTGCCAGCAGCTTATACAGGGGGAGCAATCAGCCCCAGCATTTT. Translating gives CASSLYRGSNQPQHF.

The CDR3 is CASRTGGASSGNTIYF. CDR3 coding DNA: TGCGCCAGCAGGACGGGTGGAGCCAGTTCTGGAAACACCATATATTTT. V is TRBV10-2 and J is TRBJ1-3; no clear D. Per the germline V gene, CDR1 is WSHSY and CDR2 is SAAADI. This CDR3 is 16 amino acids long. V was shortened by 6 bases and J by 1 base, with 16 bases between the two germline ends.

This clone was observed a few times. The chain couples TRBV7-2 to TRBJ2-1; D unresolved. Germline-derived CDR1 and CDR2 are SGHTA and FQGNSA. The CDR3 has 11 residues. The V end lost 4 bases, the J end lost 5 bases, and 3 bases lay between the germline ends. The CDR3 protein is CASSSNNEQFF. In DNA, the CDR3 is TGTGCCAGCAGCTCTAACAATGAGCAGTTCTTC.

The chain couples TRBV6-4 to TRBJ2-7; D is possibly TRBD1 (5 bases). V was pared by 4 bases and J by 2 bases, with 12 bases between. CDR3 length: 14 residues. Germline V CDR1 and CDR2: MRHNA, SNTAGT. CDR3 nucleotides: TGTGCCAGCAGTGTGGAGCAGGGTGCCTACGAGCAGTACTTC. This codes for CASSVEQGAYEQYF.

The chain has TRBV5-4 and TRBJ2-5; possible D gene TRBD2, 7 bases. With 5 bases removed from V and 2 bases from J, the gap between germline ends came to 13 bases. The CDR3 is 14 residues long. Germline CDR1 is SGHNT and CDR2 is YYREEE (reference sequence). The CDR3 is CASRQGRDQETQYF. The CDR3 coding sequence is TGTGCCAGCAGGCAGGGGAGGGATCAAGAGACCCAGTACTTC.

V gene TRBV18 combines with J gene TRBJ2-7; D is possibly TRBD1 (6 bases). Deletions cut 3 bases from V and 3 bases from J, with 21 bases between. Germline V gene data show CDR1 as KGHSH and CDR2 as LQKENI. The CDR3 extends over 17 amino acids. Here the CDR3 DNA reads TGTGCCAGCTCACCCCTGGTTTCACAGGGAATGATCTACGAGCAGTACTTC. Protein sequence: CASSPLVSQGMIYEQYF.

This chain links TRBV11-1 with TRBJ2-3; no reliable D call. CDR3 length: 15 amino acids. V was cut by 5 bases and J by 2 bases, with 14 bases left in between. CDR1 is SGHAT and CDR2 is FQDESV in the germline V gene (reference sequence). The chain's CDR3 is CASSPRWPDTDTQYF. The CDR3 nucleotides read TGTGCCAGCAGCCCTCGTTGGCCAGACACAGATACGCAGTATTTT.

V is TRBV6-5 and J is TRBJ1-2; 7 positions match TRBD1. CDR1 is MNHEY and CDR2 is SVGAGI in the germline V gene. Trimming took 6 bases from V and 4 from J; bases not matched to a gene: 8. The CDR3 runs 14 residues. The CDR3: CASRGTASSYGYTF. The CDR3, as DNA: TGTGCCAGCAGGGGGACAGCGAGTAGCTATGGCTACACCTTC.

The V and J genes are TRBV15 and TRBJ2-2; 8 bases agree with TRBD2. CDR3 length: 17 residues. Germline CDR1 reads LNHNV; CDR2 reads YYDKDF (reference sequence). The junction had 12 bases not matched to a gene; V was cut back by 5 bases and J by 4 bases. The CDR3: CATSDGGRGVTTGELFF. In nucleotides, the CDR3 is TGTGCCACCAGCGATGGGGGGCGGGGGGTTACCACCGGGGAGCTGTTTTTT.

The chain recombines TRBV9 with TRBJ2-7, with TRBD1 matching 7 bases. Germline V CDR1 and CDR2: SGDLS, YYNGEE. The CDR3 runs to 15 residues. V was pared by 0 bases and J by 9 bases, with 12 bases of the junction left unmatched. The CDR3 nucleotides read TGTGCCAGCAGCGTAGATGGGTCGACAGGGTTCGGGCAGTACTTC. It encodes CASSVDGSTGFGQYF.

In this sample, this clone turned up a few times. V gene TRBV7-9 combines with J gene TRBJ2-2; possibly TRBD1 for D (6 bases). The CDR3 is 15 amino acids. Deletions cut 1 base from V and 7 bases from J, with 13 bases between. Per the germline V gene, CDR1 is SEHNR and CDR2 is FQNEAQ (reference sequence). Here the CDR3 DNA reads TGTGCCAGCAGCTTAGGGAACAGGGCTGGCGGGGAGCTGTTTTTT. Translation gives CASSLGNRAGGELFF.

The V and J genes are TRBV6-5 and TRBJ1-1; D is perhaps TRBD1 (6 bases). The germline V gene has CDR1 MNHEY and CDR2 SVGAGI. The CDR3 has 15 residues. V dropped 0 bases and J dropped 13 bases, with 21 bases sitting between them. The CDR3 DNA follows: TGTGCCAGCAGTTACTCGGGCGCGGACACAGGGAGGGTTTTCTTT. Translated, it gives CASSYSGADTGRVFF.

CDR3: CASSGGFGAGDRADTQYF. The CDR3 coding sequence is TGCGCCAGCAGCGGCGGATTTGGAGCGGGAGACCGGGCAGATACGCAGTATTTT. The chain is built from TRBV5-1 and TRBJ2-3; 8 bases line up with TRBD2. Germline CDR1 SGHRS, CDR2 YFSETQ. V dropped 4 bases and J dropped 4; count of bases not matched to a gene: 17. The CDR3 runs 18 residues.

The gene calls are TRBV2 and TRBJ1-1; unclear D gene. The V gene's germline CDR1 is SNHLY and CDR2 FYNNEI. Trimming stripped 6 bases from V and 1 base from J, with 12 bases between. The CDR3 totals 14 residues. CDR3 residues: CASRWAGGNTEAFF. The CDR3, as DNA: TGTGCCAGCAGATGGGCGGGAGGGAACACTGAAGCTTTCTTT.

The chain employs TRBV5-4 and TRBJ2-1; D perhaps matches TRBD2 (5 bases). The V end lost 2 bases, the J end lost 0 bases, and 21 bases lay between the germline ends. The CDR3 has 19 amino acids. Germline-derived CDR1 and CDR2 are SGHNT and YYREEE (reference sequence). In nucleotides, the CDR3 is TGTGCCAGCAGCTTCGGAAGCGCCTTTACAACTAGCTCCTACAATGAGCAGTTCTTC. Protein product: CASSFGSAFTTSSYNEQFF.

The chain combines TRBV4-3 with TRBJ2-5; 9 bases are shared with TRBD1. CDR1 is LGHNA, CDR2 YSLEER, per germline. The V gene end was trimmed by 1 base and the J gene end by 4 bases; junction bases not matched to a gene: 10. The CDR3 covers 17 residues. The chain's CDR3 is CASSQANIGTGIETQYF. As DNA, the CDR3 is TGCGCCAGCAGCCAAGCTAATATCGGGACAGGGATAGAGACCCAGTACTTC.

This rearrangement joins TRBV7-2 to TRBJ1-2, with TRBD1 matching over 7 bases. This CDR3 is 13 amino acids long. Per germline, CDR1 SGHTA and CDR2 FQGNSA. With V trimmed by 0 bases and J by 6 bases, 1 base remained unmatched. The CDR3 loop reads CASSLARGNGYTF. In DNA form, the CDR3 reads TGTGCCAGCAGCTTAGCCAGGGGGAATGGCTACACCTTC.

The V gene is TRBV27, the J gene TRBJ2-1; TRBD2 matches at 7 bases. V was pared by 5 bases and J by 4 bases, with 11 bases of the junction left unmatched. Germline V gene sequence: CDR1 MNHEY, CDR2 SMNVEV (reference sequence). This CDR3 contains 16 residues. The CDR3 loop is CASSLKGGGQYNEQFF. The CDR3 DNA sequence: TGTGCCAGCAGTCTCAAAGGCGGGGGTCAATACAATGAGCAGTTCTTC.

The chain combines TRBV25-1 with TRBJ2-7; 9 nucleotides agree with TRBD2. The CDR3 is made up of 15 amino acids. The germline gives CDR1 MGHDK, CDR2 SYGVNS. V lost 1 base, J lost 2 bases, and 3 bases stayed unmatched. The CDR3 coding sequence is TGTGCCAGCAGTGAATCGACTAGCGGAACCTACGAGCAGTACTTC. Translation gives CASSESTSGTYEQYF.

The J gene is TRBJ1-2, the V gene TRBV29-1; D call uncertain. The CDR3 is made up of 13 amino acids. Germline CDR1 and CDR2: SQVTM and ANQGSEA. Trimming stripped 7 bases from V and 6 bases from J, with 18 bases between. The CDR3 DNA sequence: TGCAGCGCTGTGAAACAGCGGATAAATGGCTACACCTTC. Translation: CSAVKQRINGYTF.

The chain carries TRBV2 and TRBJ1-5; D possibly corresponds to TRBD1 (5 bases). V dropped 5 bases and J dropped 6 bases, with 14 bases sitting between them. The V gene's germline CDR1 is SNHLY and CDR2 FYNNEI. The CDR3 has 14 residues. The CDR3 protein is CASSLDSESQPQHF. CDR3 coding DNA: TGTGCCAGCAGTCTCGACAGCGAGAGTCAGCCCCAGCATTTT. Full variable domain (rest looked up from reference TRBV2 and TRBJ1-5): EPEVTQTPSHQVTQMGQEVILRCVPISNHLYFYWYRQILGQKVEFLVSFYNNEISEKSEIFDDQFSVERPDGSNFTLKIRSTKLEDSAMYFCASSLDSESQPQHFGDGTRLSIL.

This clone has just one count. The chain recombines TRBV6-1 with TRBJ2-7; 8 nucleotides align to TRBD1. The CDR3 loop spans 14 amino acids. Germline V lookup: CDR1 MNHNS, CDR2 SASEGT. V lost 6 bases to trimming and J lost 3 bases; unmatched junction nucleotides: 7. The CDR3 is CASSLGTGSYEQYF. In DNA form, the CDR3 reads TGTGCCAGCAGCTTGGGGACAGGAAGCTACGAGCAGTACTTC.

This chain connects TRBV4-3 to TRBJ1-2, with TRBD1 matching over 8 bases. The V gene end was trimmed by 4 bases and the J gene end by 2 bases; junction bases not matched to a gene: 9. This CDR3 has 16 amino acids. Germline assignment: CDR1 LGHNA and CDR2 YSLEER. CDR3 DNA sequence: TGCGCCAGCAGCCTTGTAGGACAGGGAAAGAACTATGGCTACACCTTC. Its translation: CASSLVGQGKNYGYTF.

The chain combines TRBV5-1 with TRBJ2-1, with D possibly matching TRBD2 (6 bases). CDR3 length: 15 amino acids. Looked up from germline, CDR1 is SGHRS and CDR2 is YFSETQ. The ends were cut back, 2 bases at V and 3 bases at J, with 12 bases in the middle. In DNA form, the CDR3 reads TGCGCCAGCAGCTTTAGACTAGAAGTCTACAATGAGCAGTTCTTC. Encoded protein: CASSFRLEVYNEQFF.

This clone was seen a single time. The chain joins TRBV4-3 to TRBJ2-1; TRBD2 matches at 9 bases. V lost 0 bases to trimming and J lost 8 bases; unmatched junction nucleotides: 5. Germline V lookup: CDR1 LGHNA, CDR2 YSLEER. CDR3 size: 15 residues. The CDR3 here is CASSQEEAGGHEQFF. The CDR3, as DNA: TGCGCCAGCAGCCAAGAAGAAGCGGGGGGCCATGAGCAGTTCTTC.

The gene calls are TRBV7-9 and TRBJ2-7, with 12 positions matching TRBD2. This CDR3 region has 14 residues. Losses at the gene ends were 3 bases for V and 3 bases for J; bases not matched to a gene: 0. Per the germline V gene, CDR1 is SEHNR and CDR2 is FQNEAQ (reference sequence). CDR3 in amino acids: CASSLTSGSYEQYF. The CDR3 DNA reads TGTGCCAGCAGCTTGACTAGCGGGAGCTACGAGCAGTACTTC.

V usage is TRBV15 and J usage is TRBJ2-5, with TRBD1 as a possible D gene (5 bases). CDR1 LNHNV and CDR2 YYDKDF come from the germline V gene (reference sequence). The CDR3 is made up of 15 amino acids. Deletions cut 0 bases from V and 1 base from J, with 9 bases between. The CDR3 loop reads CATSRDGAVQETQYF. CDR3 in DNA: TGTGCCACCAGCAGAGATGGGGCGGTCCAAGAGACCCAGTACTTC.